The rows below give T cell receptor beta chains drawn from one sample of a study of blood T cell repertoires in COVID-19. The assay was immunoSEQ multiplex PCR, and TCRdb's table has in-frame clones only and misses some. Among over 200,000 clones listed, about four fifths were seen once. The sample consisted of peripheral blood. These receptor sequences come from a woman aged 45-65 years with active or convalescent COVID-19. Each CDR3 is given with its conserved first and last residue. The D gene is left open where the match is weak. Size is stated for part of the rows, as once, few or many counts, or as a class when the clone is expanded.

j_gene: TRBJ1-1
abundance: once
v_gene: TRBV28
len: 14
d_gene: NA
CDR3aa: CASTLSGGGTEAFF
CDR3nt: TGTGCCAGCACCCTATCGGGAGGGGGCACTGAAGCTTTCTTT

j_gene: TRBJ1-1
abundance: NA
v_gene: TRBV29-1
len: 13
d_gene: TRBD1
CDR3aa: CSGCRGQTTEAFF
CDR3nt: TGCAGCGGATGCAGGGGGCAGACGACTGAAGCTTTCTTT

j_gene: TRBJ2-1
abundance: NA
v_gene: TRBV19
len: 18
d_gene: TRBD1
CDR3aa: CASSIGPRGQGRLNEQFF
CDR3nt: TGTGCCAGTAGTATAGGTCCTCGAGGACAGGGGCGGCTCAATGAGCAGTTCTTC

j_gene: TRBJ1-5
abundance: NA
v_gene: TRBV28
len: 12
d_gene: NA
CDR3aa: CAGRRGDQPQHF
CDR3nt: TGTGCCGGTAGGCGGGGGGATCAGCCCCAGCATTTT

j_gene: TRBJ2-2
abundance: NA
v_gene: TRBV5-4
len: 14
d_gene: NA
CDR3aa: CASSLIGGAGELFF
CDR3nt: TGTGCCAGCAGCTTAATAGGGGGGGCCGGGGAGCTGTTTTTT

j_gene: TRBJ2-3
abundance: NA
v_gene: TRBV7-7
len: 18
d_gene: NA
CDR3aa: CASSFLTPTGLSRDTQYF
CDR3nt: TGTGCCAGCAGCTTTCTCACCCCGACAGGACTCAGCAGGGATACGCAGTATTTT

j_gene: TRBJ2-1
abundance: NA
v_gene: TRBV29-1
len: 14
d_gene: TRBD1
CDR3aa: CSVGAGQGYNEQFF
CDR3nt: TGCAGCGTTGGAGCGGGACAGGGATACAATGAGCAGTTCTTC

j_gene: TRBJ2-3
abundance: NA
v_gene: TRBV28
len: 17
d_gene: TRBD2
CDR3aa: CASSLVRGGPSTDTQYF
CDR3nt: TGTGCCAGCAGCCTTGTTCGGGGGGGACCTAGCACAGATACGCAGTATTTT

j_gene: TRBJ2-2
abundance: NA
v_gene: TRBV6-1
len: 19
d_gene: TRBD2
CDR3aa: CASSVVRPEYGGATGELFF
CDR3nt: TGTGCCAGCAGTGTGGTTCGGCCCGAGTACGGGGGGGCCACCGGGGAGCTGTTTTTT

j_gene: TRBJ2-3
abundance: NA
v_gene: TRBV7-8
len: 16
d_gene: NA
CDR3aa: CASSPRGARRGDTQYF
CDR3nt: TGTGCCAGCAGCCCACGGGGGGCCCGCAGGGGAGATACGCAGTATTTT

j_gene: TRBJ1-2
abundance: NA
v_gene: TRBV6-5
len: 15
d_gene: NA
CDR3aa: CASSYSGAPNYGYTF
CDR3nt: TGTGCCAGCAGTTACTCTGGGGCACCGAACTATGGCTACACCTTC

j_gene: TRBJ2-2
abundance: few
v_gene: TRBV5-1
len: 20
d_gene: NA
CDR3aa: CASSRAHQYRIQGSTGELFF
CDR3nt: TGCGCCAGCAGCCGCGCCCACCAATACCGGATCCAGGGCTCCACCGGGGAGCTGTTTTTT

j_gene: TRBJ2-2
abundance: NA
v_gene: TRBV24-1
len: 16
d_gene: TRBD1
CDR3aa: CATSDSRTGNTGELFF
CDR3nt: TGTGCCACCAGTGACTCACGGACAGGGAACACCGGGGAGCTGTTTTTT

j_gene: TRBJ1-1
abundance: NA
v_gene: TRBV18
len: 14
d_gene: TRBD1
CDR3aa: CASSGTGGLTEAFF
CDR3nt: TGTGCCAGCTCAGGGACAGGGGGCCTCACTGAAGCTTTCTTT

j_gene: TRBJ2-5
abundance: NA
v_gene: TRBV7-6
len: 16
d_gene: NA
CDR3aa: CASSLALSSVKETQYF
CDR3nt: TGTGCCAGCAGCTTAGCGTTGTCTAGCGTCAAGGAGACCCAGTACTTC

j_gene: TRBJ1-2
abundance: NA
v_gene: TRBV6-5
len: 16
d_gene: NA
CDR3aa: CASSYRRSGTLRGYTF
CDR3nt: TGTGCCAGCAGTTACCGACGGTCGGGGACTTTGCGGGGCTACACCTTC

j_gene: TRBJ2-4
abundance: once
v_gene: TRBV28
len: 17
d_gene: NA
CDR3aa: CASRERSAGWAKNIQYF
CDR3nt: TGTGCCAGCAGAGAAAGGTCGGCGGGCTGGGCCAAAAACATTCAGTACTTC

j_gene: TRBJ2-2
abundance: NA
v_gene: TRBV28
len: 15
d_gene: TRBD1
CDR3aa: CASSFGQAYTGELFF
CDR3nt: TGTGCCAGCAGTTTCGGACAGGCATACACCGGGGAGCTGTTTTTT

j_gene: TRBJ2-1
abundance: NA
v_gene: TRBV28
len: 19
d_gene: TRBD2
CDR3aa: CASSPRTSGRALFSNEQFF
CDR3nt: TGTGCCAGCAGTCCCAGGACTAGCGGGAGGGCCCTATTCTCCAATGAGCAGTTCTTC

j_gene: TRBJ1-5
abundance: NA
v_gene: TRBV10-1
len: 17
d_gene: NA
CDR3aa: CATAIKTGGALRQPQHF
CDR3nt: TGCGCCACCGCTATTAAAACGGGGGGGGCGCTTAGGCAGCCCCAGCATTTT

j_gene: TRBJ1-1
abundance: few
v_gene: TRBV19
len: 14
d_gene: NA
CDR3aa: CASSMRAGNTEAFF
CDR3nt: TGTGCCAGTAGTATGCGAGCAGGGAACACTGAAGCTTTCTTT

j_gene: TRBJ1-4
abundance: NA
v_gene: TRBV18
len: 16
d_gene: NA
CDR3aa: CASSYPFGGSGEKLFF
CDR3nt: TGTGCCAGCTCATACCCGTTTGGGGGCTCGGGAGAAAAACTGTTTTTT

j_gene: TRBJ1-5
abundance: NA
v_gene: TRBV10-2
len: 12
d_gene: NA
CDR3aa: CASSEGLHPQHF
CDR3nt: TGCGCCAGCAGTGAGGGACTCCACCCCCAGCATTTT

j_gene: TRBJ2-2
abundance: NA
v_gene: TRBV28
len: 15
d_gene: TRBD2
CDR3aa: CASSLIESGAGELFF
CDR3nt: TGTGCCAGCAGTTTAATAGAGAGCGGGGCCGGGGAGCTGTTTTTT

j_gene: TRBJ2-5
abundance: NA
v_gene: TRBV5-1
len: 14
d_gene: NA
CDR3aa: CASSLGQGRETQYF
CDR3nt: TGCGCCAGCAGCTTGGGCCAGGGGAGAGAGACCCAGTACTTC

j_gene: TRBJ1-4
abundance: NA
v_gene: TRBV7-2
len: 14
d_gene: TRBD1
CDR3aa: CASSLGTGDEKLFF
CDR3nt: TGTGCCAGCAGCTTAGGTACAGGGGACGAAAAACTGTTTTTT

j_gene: TRBJ1-1
abundance: NA
v_gene: TRBV7-6
len: 16
d_gene: NA
CDR3aa: CASSLVAQSVRTEAFF
CDR3nt: TGTGCCAGCAGCTTAGTAGCCCAGTCGGTAAGGACTGAAGCTTTCTTT

j_gene: TRBJ1-6
abundance: NA
v_gene: TRBV4-1
len: 15
d_gene: NA
CDR3aa: CASSLQKGVYSPLHF
CDR3nt: TGCGCCAGCAGCCTACAGAAGGGAGTGTATTCACCCCTCCACTTT

j_gene: TRBJ1-2
abundance: many
v_gene: TRBV19
len: 12
d_gene: NA
CDR3aa: CASSRQGIGYTF
CDR3nt: TGTGCCAGTAGTAGGCAGGGGATCGGCTACACCTTC

j_gene: TRBJ2-3
abundance: NA
v_gene: TRBV3-1/TRBV3-2
len: 17
d_gene: TRBD2
CDR3aa: CASSLTPTSSGTDTQYF
CDR3nt: TGTGCCAGCAGCCTAACCCCGACTAGCTCCGGCACAGATACGCAGTATTTT

j_gene: TRBJ1-2
abundance: NA
v_gene: TRBV5-4
len: 17
d_gene: NA
CDR3aa: CASSPFTGVRGGLDYTF
CDR3nt: TGTGCCAGCAGCCCCTTTACTGGTGTAAGGGGGGGATTGGACTACACCTTC

j_gene: TRBJ2-2
abundance: NA
v_gene: TRBV6-4
len: 13
d_gene: NA
CDR3aa: CASSDRDAGELFF
CDR3nt: TGTGCCAGCAGTGATCGGGATGCCGGGGAGCTGTTTTTT

j_gene: TRBJ2-1
abundance: NA
v_gene: TRBV6-5
len: 15
d_gene: TRBD2
CDR3aa: CASRRTSGRHNEQFF
CDR3nt: TGTGCCAGCAGGCGGACTAGCGGGAGGCACAATGAGCAGTTCTTC

j_gene: TRBJ2-3
abundance: NA
v_gene: TRBV9
len: 13
d_gene: NA
CDR3aa: CASSAERGDTQYF
CDR3nt: TGTGCCAGCAGCGCGGAAAGGGGGGATACGCAGTATTTT

j_gene: TRBJ1-6
abundance: NA
v_gene: TRBV6-5
len: 12
d_gene: NA
CDR3aa: CASGRINSPLHF
CDR3nt: TGTGCCAGCGGGAGGATTAATTCACCCCTCCACTTT

j_gene: TRBJ2-1
abundance: NA
v_gene: TRBV6-5
len: 16
d_gene: NA
CDR3aa: CASSYSLGAKVNEQFF
CDR3nt: TGTGCCAGCAGTTACTCGCTGGGGGCTAAGGTCAATGAGCAGTTCTTC

j_gene: TRBJ1-1
abundance: NA
v_gene: TRBV7-3
len: 13
d_gene: NA
CDR3aa: CASSLERGTEAFF
CDR3nt: TGTGCCAGCAGCTTAGAGAGGGGGACTGAAGCTTTCTTT

j_gene: TRBJ2-3
abundance: NA
v_gene: TRBV19
len: 14
d_gene: NA
CDR3aa: CAVGGGGITDTQYF
CDR3nt: TGTGCCGTCGGGGGTGGGGGTATCACAGATACGCAGTATTTT

j_gene: TRBJ2-1
abundance: NA
v_gene: TRBV6-5
len: 15
d_gene: TRBD1
CDR3aa: CASRRSGTGYNEQFF
CDR3nt: TGTGCCAGCAGAAGATCCGGGACAGGGTACAATGAGCAGTTCTTC

j_gene: TRBJ2-2
abundance: NA
v_gene: TRBV9
len: 17
d_gene: TRBD2
CDR3aa: CASSVIARSGGTGELFF
CDR3nt: TGTGCCAGCAGCGTTATAGCGAGGAGCGGGGGCACCGGGGAGCTGTTTTTT

j_gene: TRBJ1-2
abundance: NA
v_gene: TRBV19
len: 15
d_gene: TRBD1
CDR3aa: CASKDRRYRSYGYTF
CDR3nt: TGTGCCAGTAAGGACAGGCGCTACCGGTCATATGGCTACACCTTC

j_gene: TRBJ1-2
abundance: NA
v_gene: TRBV6-1
len: 12
d_gene: NA
CDR3aa: CASSSIGDGYTF
CDR3nt: TGTGCCAGCAGTTCCATCGGGGATGGCTACACCTTC

j_gene: TRBJ1-5
abundance: NA
v_gene: TRBV7-2
len: 15
d_gene: TRBD1
CDR3aa: CASRAGTGRNQPQHF
CDR3nt: TGTGCCAGCAGGGCTGGGACAGGGCGCAATCAGCCCCAGCATTTT

j_gene: TRBJ1-6
abundance: NA
v_gene: TRBV19
len: 13
d_gene: TRBD1
CDR3aa: CASSHRGNSPLHF
CDR3nt: TGTGCCAGTAGTCACAGGGGAAATTCACCCCTCCACTTT

j_gene: TRBJ2-1
abundance: NA
v_gene: TRBV7-2
len: 16
d_gene: NA
CDR3aa: CASSLAGTPILNEQFF
CDR3nt: TGTGCCAGCAGCCTCGCTGGGACTCCCATCCTGAATGAGCAGTTCTTC

j_gene: TRBJ1-3
abundance: NA
v_gene: TRBV9
len: 15
d_gene: TRBD1
CDR3aa: CASSAGTALGNTIYF
CDR3nt: TGTGCCAGCAGCGCCGGGACAGCCCTTGGAAACACCATATATTTT

j_gene: TRBJ1-1
abundance: NA
v_gene: TRBV28
len: 14
d_gene: NA
CDR3aa: CASSPPWRNTEAFF
CDR3nt: TGTGCCAGCAGTCCCCCCTGGAGGAACACTGAAGCTTTCTTT

j_gene: TRBJ1-1
abundance: NA
v_gene: TRBV5-6
len: 17
d_gene: NA
CDR3aa: CASGGVGHGRASAEAFF
CDR3nt: TGTGCCAGCGGAGGGGTAGGGCACGGCAGGGCTTCAGCTGAAGCTTTCTTT

j_gene: TRBJ2-7
abundance: NA
v_gene: TRBV3-1/TRBV3-2
len: 15
d_gene: NA
CDR3aa: CASSHSPGRNYEQYF
CDR3nt: TGTGCCAGCAGCCACTCGCCCGGGAGAAATTACGAGCAGTACTTC

j_gene: TRBJ1-1
abundance: NA
v_gene: TRBV7-6
len: 14
d_gene: NA
CDR3aa: CASSSNLEGAEAFF
CDR3nt: TGTGCCAGCAGCTCCAACCTGGAAGGGGCTGAAGCTTTCTTT